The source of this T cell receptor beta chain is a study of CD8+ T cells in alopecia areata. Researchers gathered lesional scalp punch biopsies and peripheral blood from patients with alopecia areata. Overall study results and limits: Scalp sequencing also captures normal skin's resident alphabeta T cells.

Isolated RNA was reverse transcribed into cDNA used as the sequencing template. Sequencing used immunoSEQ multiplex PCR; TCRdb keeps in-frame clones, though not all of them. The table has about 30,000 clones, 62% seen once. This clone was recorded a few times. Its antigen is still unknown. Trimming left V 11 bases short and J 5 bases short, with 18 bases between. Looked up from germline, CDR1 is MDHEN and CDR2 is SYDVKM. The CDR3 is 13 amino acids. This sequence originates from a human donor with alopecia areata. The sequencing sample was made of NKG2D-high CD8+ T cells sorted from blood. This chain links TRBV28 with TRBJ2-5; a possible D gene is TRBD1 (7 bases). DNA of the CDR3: TGTGCCTGGAGGGGCAGGGGACAGGAGACCCAGTACTTC. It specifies CAWRGRGQETQYF. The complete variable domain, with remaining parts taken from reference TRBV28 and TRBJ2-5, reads DVKVTQSSRYLVKRTGEKVFLECVQDMDHENMFWYRQDPGLGLRLIYFSYDVKMKEKGDIPEGYSVSREKKERFSLILESASTNQTSMYLCAWRGRGQETQYFGPGTRLLVL.